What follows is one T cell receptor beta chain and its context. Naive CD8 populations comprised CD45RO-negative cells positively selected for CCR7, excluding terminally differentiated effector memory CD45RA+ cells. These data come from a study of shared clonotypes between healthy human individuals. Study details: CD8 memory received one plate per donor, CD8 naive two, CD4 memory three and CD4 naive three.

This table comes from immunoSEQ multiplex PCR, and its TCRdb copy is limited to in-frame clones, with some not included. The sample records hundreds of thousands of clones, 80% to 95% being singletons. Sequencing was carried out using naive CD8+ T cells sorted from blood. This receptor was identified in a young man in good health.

Here the CDR3 DNA reads TGTGCCAGCAGCTTAGGACGGGGTTCCTACAATGAGCAGTTCTTC. Translated, it gives CASSLGRGSYNEQFF. V gene TRBV7-7 combines with J gene TRBJ2-1, with TRBD2 as a possible D gene (5 bases). CDR1 and CDR2 from the germline V gene are SSHAT and FNYEAQ (reference sequence). Trimming pared 1 base from V and 1 base from J, leaving 8 bases between. The CDR3 runs 15 residues.